What follows are 8 T cell receptor beta chains derived from one specimen sequenced in a study of cytomegalovirus exposure and HLA in healthy donors. The study ran its PCR with 60 Vbeta and 13 Jbeta primers. Only in-frame clones appear in the TCRdb table, and some are missing; sequencing was by immunoSEQ multiplex PCR. The repertoire consists of 250,000 to 300,000 clones, with about nine tenths occurring once and the leading ten covering less than 2%. Sequencing was done on a sample of PBMCs. All receptors derive from a girl aged 2 to 10 in good health and CMV-seronegative.

A note on this clone: The same CDR3 is also encoded by other DNA sequences in this sample. V usage is TRBV30 and J usage is TRBJ1-2, with D maybe TRBD1 (5 bases). Deletions cut 1 base from V and 8 bases from J, with 8 bases between. The length of the CDR3 is 11 residues. Germline values: CDR1 GTSNPN, CDR2 SVGIG (reference sequence). The CDR3: CAWSEGVGYTF. The CDR3 DNA is TGTGCCTGGAGTGAAGGGGTCGGCTACACCTTC. Combining the CDR3 with reference TRBV30 and TRBJ1-2 gives the whole variable domain SQTIHQWPATLVQPVGSPLSLECTVEGTSNPNLYWYRQAAGRGLQLLFYSVGIGQISSEVPQNLSASRPQDRQFILSSKKLLLSDSGFYLCAWSEGVGYTFGSGTRLTVV.

This rearrangement joins TRBV25-1 to TRBJ1-2, with TRBD1 matching 8 bases. CDR3 length equals 14 residues. The germline CDR1 and CDR2 sequences are MGHDK and SYGVNS. The trim removed 4 bases at V and 5 bases at J, leaving 6 bases unmatched. The CDR3 loop reads CASSALDRAYGYTF. In DNA, the CDR3 is TGTGCCAGCAGTGCCCTGGACAGGGCATATGGCTACACCTTC.

A remark on this clone: The same CDR3 also results from other DNA sequences found in this sample. This chain connects TRBV28 to TRBJ1-6; D may be TRBD1 (5 bases). V lost 3 bases, J lost 7 bases, and 10 bases lay in between. The CDR3 covers 14 residues. Germline values: CDR1 MDHEN, CDR2 SYDVKM. The DNA of the CDR3 is TGTGCCAGCAGTTTGCTGGGGGGGAATTCACCCCTCCACTTT. Translated, it gives CASSLLGGNSPLHF.

The V gene is TRBV5-4, the J gene TRBJ2-3; 12 bases match TRBD2. With V trimmed by 4 bases and J by 0 bases, 3 bases remained unmatched. The CDR3 contains 16 residues. Germline V gene sequence: CDR1 SGHNT, CDR2 YYREEE (reference sequence). The CDR3 nucleotides are TGTGCCAGCAGCACCGGACTAGCGGGAAGCACAGATACGCAGTATTTT. This encodes CASSTGLAGSTDTQYF.

In its sample, this clone was seen a few times. The CDR3 region is CASSPTHHSNQPQHF. The CDR3 nucleotides read TGTGCCAGCAGTCCTACTCATCATAGCAATCAGCCCCAGCATTTT. The genes are TRBV7-2 and TRBJ1-5, with no clear D. V was clipped by 6 bases and J by 0 bases, with 12 bases between them. CDR1 and CDR2 from the germline V gene are SGHTA and FQGNSA. This CDR3 region has 15 residues. Drawing the rest from reference TRBV7-2 and TRBJ1-5, the complete variable domain is GAGVSQSPSNKVTEKGKDVELRCDPISGHTALYWYRQSLGQGLEFLIYFQGNSAPDKSGLPSDRFSAERTGGSVSTLTIQRTQQEDSAVYLCASSPTHHSNQPQHFGDGTRLSIL.

V is TRBV10-3 and J is TRBJ1-2; D remains ambiguous. In germline, CDR1 is ENHRY, CDR2 SYGVKD. V was trimmed by 2 bases and J by 0 bases, leaving 13 bases between them. The CDR3 runs to 16 residues. The CDR3 here is CAISEVLSGSNYGYTF. The CDR3 bases are TGTGCCATCAGTGAGGTCCTTAGCGGATCTAACTATGGCTACACCTTC.

The chain links TRBV28 to TRBJ1-4; 11 bases are a match to TRBD1. Germline CDR1 is MDHEN and CDR2 is SYDVKM. Trimming cost V 5 bases and J 7 bases; bases outside gene matches: 3. The CDR3 has 14 amino acids. The CDR3 DNA sequence: TGTGCCAGCAGTCCGGGGACAGGGGGTGAAAAACTGTTTTTT. This codes for CASSPGTGGEKLFF.

This clone appeared a few times. This sequence joins TRBV7-9 and TRBJ2-2; 9 nucleotides match TRBD1. The V and J ends lost 3 bases and 0 bases, in that order; junction bases with no gene match: 8. This CDR3 region has 18 residues. CDR1 SEHNR and CDR2 FQNEAQ come from the germline V gene (reference sequence). The CDR3 nucleotides are TGTGCCAGCAGCTTCCCATCGGACAGGGGATCGAACACCGGGGAGCTGTTTTTT. Protein sequence: CASSFPSDRGSNTGELFF.